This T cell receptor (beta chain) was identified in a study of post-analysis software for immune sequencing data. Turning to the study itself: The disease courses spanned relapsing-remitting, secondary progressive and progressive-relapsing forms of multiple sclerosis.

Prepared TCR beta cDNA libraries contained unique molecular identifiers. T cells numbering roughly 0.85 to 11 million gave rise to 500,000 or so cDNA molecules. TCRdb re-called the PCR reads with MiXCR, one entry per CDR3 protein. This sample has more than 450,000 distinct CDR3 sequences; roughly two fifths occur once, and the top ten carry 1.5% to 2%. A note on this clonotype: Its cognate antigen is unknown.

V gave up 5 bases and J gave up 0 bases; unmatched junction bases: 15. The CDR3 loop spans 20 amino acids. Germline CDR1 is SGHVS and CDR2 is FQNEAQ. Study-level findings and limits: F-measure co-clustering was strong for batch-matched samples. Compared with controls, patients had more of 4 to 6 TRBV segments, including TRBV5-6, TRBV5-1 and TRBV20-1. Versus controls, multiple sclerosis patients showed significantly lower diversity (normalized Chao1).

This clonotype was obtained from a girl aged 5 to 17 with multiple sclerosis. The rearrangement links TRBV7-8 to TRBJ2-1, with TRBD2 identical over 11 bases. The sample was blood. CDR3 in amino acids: CASSSSSGRTPSFSYNEQFF. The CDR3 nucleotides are TGTGCCAGCAGCAGTTCTAGCGGGAGGACGCCTTCATTCTCCTACAATGAGCAGTTCTTC.